This TCR beta chain was sequenced in a study of metastatic and nonmetastatic thyroid tumors. As for the study in general: For malignant and benign thyroid patients, tumor or nodule tissue and blood were the sources whose repertoires were compared.

In the study's own analysis: What underpinned the distant-metastasis classifier for papillary thyroid cancer was the set of CDR3 differences across clinicopathological groups. TCRdb used MiXCR to call clones anew from the PCR reads. These V and J calls derive from TCRdb rather than the authors' analysis. The data contain approximately 7,700 clones, less than 35% of them singletons. Nobody among the patients had been given any treatment before thyroid surgery. The V and J ends lost 6 bases and 5 bases, in that order; junction bases with no gene match: 9. The CDR3 length is 15 residues. Germline V gene data show CDR1 as SNHLY and CDR2 as FYNNEI.

The TCR originated in a female donor with papillary thyroid cancer or a benign thyroid nodule (not recorded which). Some clones in this sample may be carry-over from other donors' samples. The sample was tumor tissue. This sequence joins TRBV2 and TRBJ1-4; TRBD1 matches at 7 bases. The CDR3 DNA follows: TGTGCCAGCAGACCGGAGACAGGGCTGAATGAAAAACTGTTTTTT. Its protein is CASRPETGLNEKLFF.